Below, 20 T cell receptor beta chains from the same sample are listed, as sequenced in a study of blood T cell repertoires in COVID-19. The data were produced by immunoSEQ multiplex PCR, yet TCRdb's version contains in-frame clones alone and is incomplete. The table has some 190,000 clones, around 84% seen once. Sequences were obtained from peripheral blood. The source of these receptors is a woman aged 80 or older with acute or convalescent COVID-19.

The CDR3 sequence: CASSQAVGVSYEQYF. The CDR3 DNA is TGTGCCAGCAGCCAAGCGGTCGGGGTCTCCTACGAGCAGTACTTC. V usage is TRBV4-2 and J usage is TRBJ2-7; TRBD2 is a possible D gene (5 bases). Trimming took off 1 base at V and 0 bases at J, with 10 bases between the two ends. CDR3 size: 15 residues. CDR1 and CDR2 (germline): LGHNA, YNFKEQ.

This sequence joins TRBV19 and TRBJ2-2; TRBD1 is a possible D gene (5 bases). Trimming took off 9 bases at V and 8 bases at J, with 10 bases between the two ends. The CDR3 length is 11 residues. The germline gives CDR1 LNHDA, CDR2 SQIVND (reference sequence). The CDR3 is CASQGRGELFF. The CDR3 nucleotides read TGTGCCAGCCAGGGTAGGGGGGAGCTGTTTTTT.

The chain uses TRBV6-5 and TRBJ1-5, with 9 bases aligning to TRBD1. Germline-derived CDR1 and CDR2 are MNHEY and SVGAGI. The trim removed 6 bases at V and 6 bases at J, leaving 6 bases unmatched. The CDR3 consists of 14 residues. CDR3 sequence (DNA): TGTGCCAGCAGGGGTACAGGGGGCGGTCAGCCCCAGCATTTT. It encodes CASRGTGGGQPQHF.

The V gene is TRBV18, the J gene TRBJ1-1; the D gene is possibly TRBD1 (5 bases). Trimming shortened V by 6 bases and J by 0 bases, and 14 bases separated the two germline ends. The CDR3 length is 15 residues. CDR1 and CDR2 (germline): KGHSH, LQKENI. The CDR3 sequence is CASSRQTFMNTEAFF. In DNA, the CDR3 is TGTGCCAGCTCCCGACAGACCTTCATGAACACTGAAGCTTTCTTT.

The chain carries TRBV5-1 and TRBJ2-1, with 7 bases lining up with TRBD2. Losses at the gene ends were 0 bases for V and 3 bases for J; bases not matched to a gene: 6. Germline lookup yields CDR1 SGHRS and CDR2 YFSETQ. The CDR3 consists of 16 residues. The CDR3 region has the DNA TGCGCCAGCAGCTTGGTCCCTAGCGGAGGCTACAATGAGCAGTTCTTC. Protein: CASSLVPSGGYNEQFF.

The chain uses TRBV5-6 and TRBJ1-6, with TRBD1 as a possible D gene (5 bases). CDR1 SGHDT and CDR2 YYEEEE come from the germline V gene. The CDR3 is 15 residues long. Trimming took off 0 bases at V and 8 bases at J, with 12 bases between the two ends. CDR3 amino acids: CASSLAFQGYSPLHF. The CDR3 coding sequence is TGTGCCAGCAGCTTGGCCTTTCAGGGCTATTCACCCCTCCACTTT.

V is TRBV2 and J is TRBJ1-4; weak D call: TRBD1 (5 bases). The germline V gene has CDR1 SNHLY and CDR2 FYNNEI. V was clipped by 1 base and J by 8 bases, with 14 bases between them. The CDR3 runs 15 residues. CDR3 amino acids: CASSEVGAPREKLFF. DNA of the CDR3: TGTGCCAGCAGTGAAGTAGGGGCCCCGAGGGAAAAACTGTTTTTT.

The gene calls are TRBV6-4 and TRBJ2-1; 8 nucleotides match TRBD2. Per the germline V gene, CDR1 is MRHNA and CDR2 is SNTAGT. This CDR3 region has 15 residues. The ends lost 4 bases at V and 3 bases at J; junction bases unmatched: 5. As DNA, the CDR3 is TGTGCCAGCAGTGGGCTAGCGGGCCTCTACAATGAGCAGTTCTTC. This sequence encodes CASSGLAGLYNEQFF.

This clone has only one observation. This chain uses TRBV6-5 with TRBJ2-1; D is possibly TRBD2 (5 bases). CDR1 MNHEY and CDR2 SVGAGI come from the germline V gene. V was cut by 6 bases and J by 0 bases, with 12 bases left in between. The CDR3 extends over 15 amino acids. CDR3 amino acids: CASSRRLPSYNEQFF. The CDR3 nucleotides are TGTGCCAGCAGCCGCAGACTACCCTCCTACAATGAGCAGTTCTTC.

This rearrangement joins TRBV28 to TRBJ2-1, with 8 bases that match TRBD1. CDR1 MDHEN and CDR2 SYDVKM come from the germline V gene. J lost 7 bases, V lost 10 bases, and 12 bases had no gene match. The CDR3 runs 14 residues. As DNA, the CDR3 is TGTGCCACCTACGGACAGGGTTTCGTTAATGAGCAGTTCTTC. Protein product: CATYGQGFVNEQFF.

The V call is TRBV19, the J call TRBJ1-1; 7 positions agree with TRBD1. There are 12 residues in the CDR3. The germline V gene encodes CDR1 LNHDA and CDR2 SQIVND (reference sequence). V lost 8 bases to trimming and J lost 2 bases; unmatched junction nucleotides: 2. The CDR3 is CASDRENTEAFF. CDR3 DNA: TGTGCCAGTGACAGGGAAAACACTGAAGCTTTCTTT.

The rearrangement links TRBV14 to TRBJ2-7, with TRBD2 matching 12 bases. Trimming at V came to 4 bases and at J to 4 bases, leaving 2 bases not matched to a gene. CDR1 SGHDN and CDR2 FVKESK come from the germline V gene. The CDR3 loop spans 14 amino acids. CDR3 loop: CASSRGLAGYEQYF. CDR3 coding DNA: TGTGCCAGCAGCCGTGGACTAGCGGGGTACGAGCAGTACTTC.

This clone has a single count. The chain uses TRBV5-5 and TRBJ1-2; D unclear. The CDR3 spans 14 residues. The V end lost 0 bases, the J end lost 2 bases, and 8 bases lay between the germline ends. Germline-derived CDR1 and CDR2 are SGHKS and YYEKEE (reference sequence). CDR3 protein: CASSLAPENYGYTF. The CDR3 DNA reads TGTGCCAGCAGCTTGGCCCCGGAGAACTATGGCTACACCTTC.

The chain couples TRBV18 to TRBJ2-1; 11 positions agree with TRBD2. CDR3 length: 16 residues. V shed 3 bases, J shed 6 bases, and the junction held 7 bases outside the gene matches. Germline V gene data show CDR1 as KGHSH and CDR2 as LQKENI. Here the CDR3 reads CASSPQLAGVVNEQFF. In DNA form, the CDR3 reads TGTGCCAGCTCACCCCAACTAGCGGGAGTTGTCAATGAGCAGTTCTTC.

The sample holds one count of this clone. The chain joins TRBV5-1 to TRBJ2-1, with TRBD2 identical over 9 bases. The CDR3 sequence is 14 residues long. Trimming cost V 5 bases and J 7 bases; bases outside gene matches: 7. Per the germline V gene, CDR1 is SGHRS and CDR2 is YFSETQ. CDR3 protein: CASRGVAGENEQFF. The DNA for the CDR3 is TGCGCCAGCAGAGGGGTAGCGGGAGAGAATGAGCAGTTCTTC.

V usage is TRBV6-6 and J usage is TRBJ2-7; D might be TRBD2 (5 bases). The CDR3 spans 16 residues. V lost 2 bases to trimming and J lost 2 bases, with 16 bases between them. Germline V CDR1 and CDR2: MNHNY, SVGAGI (reference sequence). The CDR3 DNA follows: TGTGCCAGCAGTTACGAGGGTCGGTCAGCGACCTACGAGCAGTACTTC. It translates to CASSYEGRSATYEQYF.

V gene TRBV15 combines with J gene TRBJ2-3, with 13 nucleotides matching TRBD2. The germline CDR1 and CDR2 sequences are LNHNV and YYDKDF (reference sequence). The CDR3 consists of 17 residues. V dropped 5 bases and J dropped 0; count of bases not matched to a gene: 5. The CDR3 loop reads CATSSGLAGASTDTQYF. CDR3 sequence (DNA): TGTGCCACCAGCTCCGGACTAGCGGGAGCTAGCACAGATACGCAGTATTTT.

The chain combines TRBV19 with TRBJ1-5; a possible D gene is TRBD1 (5 bases). Trimming took off 3 bases at V and 6 bases at J, with 12 bases between the two ends. CDR1 and CDR2 (germline): LNHDA, SQIVND (reference sequence). The CDR3 loop spans 14 amino acids. CDR3 sequence (DNA): TGTGCCAGTAGTATGGCCTCAGGGTTTCAGCCCCAGCATTTT. Translated, it gives CASSMASGFQPQHF.

The gene calls are TRBV24-1 and TRBJ2-1; D unclear. Germline V gene data show CDR1 as KGHDR and CDR2 as SFDVKD. V was cut by 5 bases and J by 6 bases, with 10 bases left in between. This CDR3 contains 13 residues. CDR3 nucleotides: TGTGCCACCAGTGCAATTTATAGCAATGAGCAGTTCTTC. This codes for CATSAIYSNEQFF.

The rearrangement joins TRBV9 to TRBJ2-5; TRBD2 matches at 8 bases. CDR3 length: 16 amino acids. V dropped 0 bases and J dropped 1; count of bases not matched to a gene: 5. Germline lookup yields CDR1 SGDLS and CDR2 YYNGEE. CDR3 region: CASSVGIAGFQETQYF. The CDR3 DNA follows: TGTGCCAGCAGCGTAGGGATAGCGGGATTCCAAGAGACCCAGTACTTC.